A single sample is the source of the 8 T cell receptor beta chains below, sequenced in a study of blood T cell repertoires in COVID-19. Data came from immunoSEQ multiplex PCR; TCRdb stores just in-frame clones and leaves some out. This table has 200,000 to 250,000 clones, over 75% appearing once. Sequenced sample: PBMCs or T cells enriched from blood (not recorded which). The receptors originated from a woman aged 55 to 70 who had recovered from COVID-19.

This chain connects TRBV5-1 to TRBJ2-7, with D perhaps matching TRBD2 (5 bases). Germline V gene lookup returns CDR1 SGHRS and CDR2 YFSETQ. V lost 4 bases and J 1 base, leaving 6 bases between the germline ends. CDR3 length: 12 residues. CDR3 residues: CASSRGSYEQYF. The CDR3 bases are TGCGCCAGCAGCCGAGGGTCCTACGAGCAGTACTTC.

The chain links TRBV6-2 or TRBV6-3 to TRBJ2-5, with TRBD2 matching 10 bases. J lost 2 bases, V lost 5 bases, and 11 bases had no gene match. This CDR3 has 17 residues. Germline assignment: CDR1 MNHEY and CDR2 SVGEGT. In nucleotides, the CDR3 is TGTGCCAGCAGTAAGCCGCCCGGGACTAGCGAACAAGAGACCCAGTACTTC. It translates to CASSKPPGTSEQETQYF.

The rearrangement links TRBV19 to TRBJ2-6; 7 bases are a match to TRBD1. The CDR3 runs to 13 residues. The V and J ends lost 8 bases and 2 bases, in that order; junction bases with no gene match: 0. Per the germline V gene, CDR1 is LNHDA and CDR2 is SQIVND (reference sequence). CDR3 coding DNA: TGTGCCAGTGACAGGGCTGGGGCCAACGTCCTGACTTTC. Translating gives CASDRAGANVLTF.

The CDR3 loop is CASSYGVGGTDTQYF. The CDR3 nucleotides read TGTGCCAGCAGTTACGGGGTAGGGGGCACAGATACGCAGTATTTT. This chain links TRBV6-2 or TRBV6-3 with TRBJ2-3; D may be TRBD1 (5 bases). The V end lost 2 bases, the J end lost 1 base, and 10 bases lay between the germline ends. This CDR3 is built from 15 residues. Germline loops: CDR1 MNHEY, CDR2 SVGEGT.

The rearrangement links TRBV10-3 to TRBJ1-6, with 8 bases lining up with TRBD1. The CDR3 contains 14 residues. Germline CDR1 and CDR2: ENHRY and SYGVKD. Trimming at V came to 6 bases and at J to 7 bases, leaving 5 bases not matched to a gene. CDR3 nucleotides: TGTGCCATCAGGCCGACAGGGGAGAATTCACCCCTCCACTTT. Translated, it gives CAIRPTGENSPLHF.

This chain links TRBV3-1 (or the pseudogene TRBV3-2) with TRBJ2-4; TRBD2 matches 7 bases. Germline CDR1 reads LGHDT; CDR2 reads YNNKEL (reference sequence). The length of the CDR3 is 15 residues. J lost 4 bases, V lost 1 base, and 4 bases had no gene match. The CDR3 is CASSQVEAGKNIQYF. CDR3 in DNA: TGTGCCAGCAGCCAAGTTGAAGCGGGAAAAAACATTCAGTACTTC.

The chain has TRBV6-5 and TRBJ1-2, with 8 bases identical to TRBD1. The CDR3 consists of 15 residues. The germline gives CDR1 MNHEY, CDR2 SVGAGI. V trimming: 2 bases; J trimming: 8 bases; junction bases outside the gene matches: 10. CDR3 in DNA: TGTGCCAGCAGTTACGGCGGTTCCAGGGGGCGAGGCTACACCTTC. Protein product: CASSYGGSRGRGYTF.

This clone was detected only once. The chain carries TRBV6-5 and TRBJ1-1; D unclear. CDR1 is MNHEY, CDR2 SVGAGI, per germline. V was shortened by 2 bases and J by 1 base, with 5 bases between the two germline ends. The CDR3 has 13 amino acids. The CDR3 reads CASSYTANTEAFF. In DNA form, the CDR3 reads TGTGCCAGCAGTTACACAGCGAACACTGAAGCTTTCTTT.